The rows below give T cell receptor beta chains drawn from one sample of a study of cytomegalovirus exposure and HLA in healthy donors. Repertoires were generated with immunoSEQ multiplex PCR, while TCRdb's copy carries only in-frame clones and drops some. The sample yields more than 90,000 clones, about 74% seen once. The sequenced material came from PBMCs. The receptor set was obtained from a man younger than 40 in good health and CMV-seropositive. The CDR3 runs from the conserved cysteine through the conserved F or W. D genes are given only for firm matches. Where a row states a size, it is once, few, many or the class of an expanded clone; other rows omit it.

j_call: TRBJ2-1
v_call: TRBV5-5
clone_size: .
d_call: TRBD1
cdr3_nt: TGTGCCAGCAGCTTGGCGGGACAGGGCGATGAGCAGTTCTTC
cdr3_aa: CASSLAGQGDEQFF

j_call: TRBJ1-2
v_call: TRBV7-2
clone_size: .
d_call: .
cdr3_nt: TGTGCCAGCAGCCCCGGAGGGGTGGACGGCTACACCTTC
cdr3_aa: CASSPGGVDGYTF

j_call: TRBJ2-1
v_call: TRBV19
clone_size: .
d_call: .
cdr3_nt: TGTGCCAGTACAATTGGTGGAGATTACAATGAGCAGTTCTTC
cdr3_aa: CASTIGGDYNEQFF

j_call: TRBJ1-2
v_call: TRBV9
clone_size: .
d_call: TRBD1
cdr3_nt: TGTGCCAGCAGCGTAGCTACGAGGGGGCACGGCTACACCTTC
cdr3_aa: CASSVATRGHGYTF

j_call: TRBJ1-5
v_call: TRBV14
clone_size: .
d_call: TRBD1
cdr3_nt: TGTGCCAGCAGCCGGGGACAGGGTCAGCCCCAGCATTTT
cdr3_aa: CASSRGQGQPQHF

j_call: TRBJ1-5
v_call: TRBV5-6
clone_size: few
d_call: .
cdr3_nt: TGTGCCAGCAGCTCACAGGTATATAGCAATCAGCCCCAGCATTTT
cdr3_aa: CASSSQVYSNQPQHF

j_call: TRBJ2-7
v_call: TRBV6-1
clone_size: .
d_call: .
cdr3_nt: TGTGCCAGCAGTGACCTTGCTGGGCCATCTCTACACGAGCAGTACTTC
cdr3_aa: CASSDLAGPSLHEQYF

j_call: TRBJ1-2
v_call: TRBV6-5
clone_size: .
d_call: TRBD1
cdr3_nt: TGTGCCAGCACCCGACAGGGGGCGCATGGCTACACCTTC
cdr3_aa: CASTRQGAHGYTF

j_call: TRBJ2-1
v_call: TRBV7-2
clone_size: .
d_call: .
cdr3_nt: TGTGCCAGCAAGAGGCAGAACTACAATGAGCAGTTCTTC
cdr3_aa: CASKRQNYNEQFF

j_call: TRBJ1-6
v_call: TRBV30
clone_size: .
d_call: .
cdr3_nt: TGTGCCTGGAGTAACGATAGCCCCGGCAATTCACCCCTCCACTTT
cdr3_aa: CAWSNDSPGNSPLHF

j_call: TRBJ1-6
v_call: TRBV11-2
clone_size: once
d_call: TRBD1
cdr3_nt: TGTGCCAGCAGCGGTCAGGGGGCTAGGAATTCACCCCTCCACTTT
cdr3_aa: CASSGQGARNSPLHF

j_call: TRBJ1-5
v_call: TRBV6-6
clone_size: .
d_call: TRBD1
cdr3_nt: TGTGCCAGCAGTTCCGCTGGGACAGTGAGCGGCCAGCCCCAGCATTTT
cdr3_aa: CASSSAGTVSGQPQHF

j_call: TRBJ2-1
v_call: TRBV19
clone_size: once
d_call: TRBD2
cdr3_nt: TGTGCCAGTAGTAGGGGGCTCGGGACTAGCCCCTACAATGAGCAGTTCTTC
cdr3_aa: CASSRGLGTSPYNEQFF

j_call: TRBJ2-7
v_call: TRBV27
clone_size: once
d_call: .
cdr3_nt: TGTGCCAGCAGTTTATTCAGGGGCCGTGGCGAGCAGTACTTC
cdr3_aa: CASSLFRGRGEQYF

j_call: TRBJ1-1
v_call: TRBV10-2
clone_size: .
d_call: .
cdr3_nt: TGCGCCACCCGGGTCCAAGTGAACACTGAAGCTTTCTTT
cdr3_aa: CATRVQVNTEAFF

j_call: TRBJ1-2
v_call: TRBV10-2
clone_size: .
d_call: .
cdr3_nt: TGCGCCAGCAGTCCGGACAGCTATGGCTACACCTTC
cdr3_aa: CASSPDSYGYTF